This T cell receptor (beta chain) emerged from a study of read filtering for tumor transcriptome and immune sequencing. Study-level points and caveats: About 77% of IR-seq clonotypes had a single read, yet these held approximately 3.7% of reads. Correlation between methods rose after single-read clonotypes were removed.

Molecular barcoded adaptors covering alpha/delta and beta/gamma chains were used on 400 ng RNA. TCRdb fed the reads into MiXCR, producing one record per CDR3 protein. The sample consists of 130,000 or so distinct CDR3 sequences, under 15% of them appearing once. Per germline, CDR1 DFQATT and CDR2 SNEGSKA (reference sequence). This CDR3 has 14 residues. Many counts were recorded for this clonotype. The target antigen is unknown. The junction differs from germline at one of its ends, possibly a read error. This receptor was identified in a donor at least 40 years old with multiple myeloma. The rearrangement joins TRBV20-1 to TRBJ2-7; maybe TRBD1 (7 bases). The sequenced sample was a population of CD138-negative cells sorted from bone marrow. CDR3 loop: CSALYPGGSSEQYF. CDR3 nucleotides: TGCAGTGCTCTTTATCCAGGGGGGTCCTCCGAGCAGTACTTC.